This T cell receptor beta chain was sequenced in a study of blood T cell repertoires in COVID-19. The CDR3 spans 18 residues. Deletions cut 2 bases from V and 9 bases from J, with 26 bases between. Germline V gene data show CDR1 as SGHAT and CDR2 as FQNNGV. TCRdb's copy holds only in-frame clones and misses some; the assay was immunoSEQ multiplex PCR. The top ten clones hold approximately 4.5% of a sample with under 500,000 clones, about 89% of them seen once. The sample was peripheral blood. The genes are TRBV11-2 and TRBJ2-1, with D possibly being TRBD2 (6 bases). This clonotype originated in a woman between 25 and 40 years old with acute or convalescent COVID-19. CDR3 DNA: TGTGCCAGCAGCTTATCGATGACCCAGGAGGGGACGGTGCGTGAGCAGTTCTTC. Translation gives CASSLSMTQEGTVREQFF.